The TCR beta chain described here comes from a study of post-analysis software for immune sequencing data. CDR1 is SGHTS, CDR2 YDEGEE, per germline. Germline trimming cut 1 base from V and 1 base from J; bases unmatched to any gene: 5. The CDR3 has 16 amino acids. This clonotype was found many times. The target antigen is unknown. Presence of unique molecular identifiers characterized the TCR beta cDNA libraries. One entry per CDR3 protein results from TCRdb running MiXCR on the PCR reads. The sample lists 250,000 to 300,000 distinct CDR3 sequences; 35% to 40% were seen once. Study results and limitations: The study found TRBV5-6, TRBV5-1 and TRBV20-1 among five or six TRBV segments more frequent in patients than controls. Comparison with controls showed significantly lower normalized Chao1 diversity in multiple sclerosis patients. Samples sharing a preparation batch grouped tightly together when assessed by F measure.

This clonotype was sampled from a girl aged 10-17 years with multiple sclerosis. This chain links TRBV5-8 with TRBJ2-1, with 7 bases fitting TRBD2. The source material was blood. The CDR3 sequence: CASSLYVGRSYNEQFF. The CDR3 DNA reads as TGTGCCAGCAGCTTGTACGTCGGGAGGTCCTACAATGAGCAGTTCTTC.